This T cell receptor beta chain was identified during a study of T cells expressing NK-cell markers. General study findings and limits: Among a handful of donors, these clonotypes also ranked first in the CD3+CD56-NKG2C+ fraction. The dominant NKG2C+ clonotypes represented 1.0-7.0% of CD8+ T cells in over 5 donors.

Details on this clonotype: As yet, its antigen is unknown.

Germline V gives CDR1 SGHVS, CDR2 FNYEAQ. This CDR3 has 13 residues. Template switching by 5'RACE with UMIs generated the TCR beta cDNA. Using the 5' RACE reads, TCRdb records one entry per CDR3 protein without DNA. This sample carries approximately 460,000 distinct CDR3 sequences, with roughly 7.2% going to the ten biggest clones. The chain has TRBV7-6 and TRBJ1-5. The sample was blood T cells: a sorted CD56 or NKG2C T cell subset, CD4+ or CD8+ T cells, or bulk PBMC T cells (not recorded which). The sequence was obtained from a woman aged 18-69 years in good health. This CDR3 is CASSPRTNQPQHF.